Below are 19 T cell receptor beta chains sequenced from a single sample in a study of CD8 T cells in Susac syndrome. It was with random hexamers that about 0.45 to 1 ug RNA was reverse transcribed. MiXCR, applied by TCRdb to the immunoSEQ multiplex PCR reads, yields one record per CDR3 protein. The profile shows approximately 160,000 distinct CDR3 sequences, 93% of them singletons. Sequences were obtained from CD4+ T cells from PBMCs. These receptor sequences come from a human donor with multiple sclerosis.

The chain links TRBV7-2 to TRBJ2-5; D is unclear. The CDR3 sequence is 13 residues long. Trimming took 5 bases from V and 0 from J, leaving 7 bases between them. Per the germline V gene, CDR1 is SGHTA and CDR2 is FQGNSA. CDR3 DNA sequence: TGTGCCAGCAGCACCCAGTACCAAGAGACCCAGTACTTC. Translation gives CASSTQYQETQYF.

The chain has TRBV4-1 and TRBJ1-3; D is undetermined. Germline V lookup: CDR1 MGHRA, CDR2 YSYEKL. This CDR3 spans 15 amino acids. The V gene lost 0 bases and the J gene lost 2 bases, with 8 bases spanning the gap. CDR3: CASSQDSTTGNTIYF. DNA for the CDR3: TGCGCCAGCAGCCAAGACTCCACAACTGGAAACACCATATATTTT.

The rearrangement links TRBV19 to TRBJ2-7, with TRBD2 matching over 9 bases. Looked up from germline, CDR1 is LNHDA and CDR2 is SQIVND (reference sequence). V shed 7 bases and J 2 bases; nucleotides not matched to a gene: 6. The CDR3 covers 14 residues. The CDR3 DNA follows: TGTGCCAGTACCACTAGCGGGCCTCCCTACGAGCAGTACTTC. It translates to CASTTSGPPYEQYF.

The CDR3 sequence is CASSPRTAGGNTEAFF. CDR3 sequence (DNA): TGTGCCAGCTCACCGAGGACAGCGGGGGGGAACACTGAAGCTTTCTTT. This chain joins TRBV18 and TRBJ1-1; maybe TRBD1 (6 bases). V was shortened by 3 bases and J by 1 base, with 15 bases between the two germline ends. The germline V gene encodes CDR1 KGHSH and CDR2 LQKENI. The CDR3 covers 16 residues.

This chain links TRBV28 with TRBJ1-6, with no clear D. There are 17 residues in the CDR3. The V end was cut by 4 bases, the J end by 2 bases, with 15 bases between. Germline V gene sequence: CDR1 MDHEN, CDR2 SYDVKM. The CDR3 sequence is CASSSPPIRPYNSPLHF. As DNA, the CDR3 is TGTGCCAGCAGTTCGCCCCCTATCCGGCCCTATAATTCACCCCTCCACTTT.

This clonotype showed up just once. The rearrangement uses TRBV27 and TRBJ2-3, with D perhaps TRBD2 (6 bases). The CDR3 is 17 residues long. Trimming took 1 base from V and 1 from J, leaving 15 bases between them. CDR1 is MNHEY and CDR2 is SMNVEV in the germline V gene (reference sequence). The chain's CDR3 is CASSLWGGPGGTDTQYF. CDR3 DNA: TGTGCCAGCAGTTTATGGGGAGGCCCTGGGGGCACAGATACGCAGTATTTT.

The chain is built from TRBV20-1 and TRBJ2-2; D may match TRBD1 or TRBD2 (5 bases each). The germline V and J ends were trimmed by 7 bases and 4 bases, with 16 bases remaining between them. This CDR3 region has 14 residues. Germline V gene lookup returns CDR1 DFQATT and CDR2 SNEGSKA (reference sequence). The CDR3, as DNA: TGCAGTGTGTGGGGACGAGAATCCACCGGGGAGCTGTTTTTT. Translating gives CSVWGRESTGELFF.

Regarding this clonotype: The junction differs from germline at one of its ends, possibly a read error. The chain couples TRBV28 to TRBJ1-4; D not certain. The CDR3 is made up of 12 amino acids. Germline V gene lookup returns CDR1 MDHEN and CDR2 SYDVKM. The CDR3 nucleotides read TGTGCCAGCAGTTCAACTATTGAAAAACTGTTTTTT. Encoded protein: CASSSTIEKLFF. The complete variable domain, with remaining parts taken from reference TRBV28 and TRBJ1-4, reads DVKVTQSSRYLVKRTGEKVFLECVQDMDHENMFWYRQDPGLGLRLIYFSYDVKMKEKGDIPEGYSVSREKKERFSLILESASTNQTSMYLCASSSTIEKLFFGSGTQLSVL.

J is TRBJ1-2 and V is TRBV25-1, with 9 nucleotides matching TRBD1. Germline V gives CDR1 MGHDK, CDR2 SYGVNS. The CDR3 is 14 residues long. V shed 3 bases and J 6 bases; nucleotides not matched to a gene: 5. The CDR3, as DNA: TGTGCCAGCAGTGATGGGACAGGGAAGGATGGCTACACCTTC. It specifies CASSDGTGKDGYTF.

The chain is built from TRBV6-5 and TRBJ1-1, with 8 bases that match TRBD1. Trimming took 6 bases from V and 4 from J; bases not matched to a gene: 10. Germline V gene lookup returns CDR1 MNHEY and CDR2 SVGAGI. This CDR3 is built from 15 residues. CDR3 amino acids: CASRSRGQLGTEAFF. The DNA of the CDR3 is TGTGCCAGCAGGTCCAGGGGGCAATTAGGCACTGAAGCTTTCTTT.

This sequence joins TRBV19 and TRBJ1-1; D remains unclear. CDR3 length: 15 amino acids. In germline, CDR1 is LNHDA, CDR2 SQIVND (reference sequence). The ends were cut back, 3 bases at V and 3 bases at J, with 14 bases in the middle. The DNA for the CDR3 is TGTGCCAGTAGTATGGCGACGAGATTGGACACTGAAGCTTTCTTT. This codes for CASSMATRLDTEAFF.

V is TRBV30 and J is TRBJ2-7, with D possibly being TRBD1 (5 bases). The CDR3 runs 14 residues. Germline V gene lookup returns CDR1 GTSNPN and CDR2 SVGIG (reference sequence). Between the trimmed V and J ends, which lost 3 bases and 3 bases, there was a span of 15 bases. CDR3 amino acids: CAWRLPGYGYEQYF. The CDR3 region has the DNA TGTGCCTGGAGACTGCCAGGGTACGGCTACGAGCAGTACTTC.

The chain couples TRBV28 to TRBJ1-5; maybe TRBD1 (5 bases). CDR1 MDHEN and CDR2 SYDVKM come from the germline V gene. The CDR3 is 15 amino acids. With 4 bases removed from V and 6 bases from J, the gap between germline ends came to 16 bases. The CDR3 spells CASSSAGRVGQPQHF. In DNA form, the CDR3 reads TGTGCCAGCAGTTCCGCCGGCAGGGTGGGTCAGCCCCAGCATTTT.

The chain couples TRBV12-3 or TRBV12-4 to TRBJ2-5, with D tentatively TRBD1 or TRBD2 (5 bases each). V was clipped by 7 bases and J by 1 base, with 13 bases between them. CDR3 length: 14 amino acids. The CDR3 sequence: CASTGLGGQETQYF. In DNA, the CDR3 is TGTGCCAGCACCGGCCTTGGGGGCCAAGAGACCCAGTACTTC.

This chain uses TRBV7-2 with TRBJ2-5; 14 bases line up with TRBD2. The junction had 5 bases not matched to a gene; V was cut back by 3 bases and J by 5 bases. From germline, CDR1 is SGHTA and CDR2 FQGNSA. The length of the CDR3 is 16 residues. CDR3 sequence (DNA): TGTGCCAGCAGCTTTCAGGGACTAGCGGGGGAGGAGACCCAGTACTTC. Encoded protein: CASSFQGLAGEETQYF.

V usage is TRBV11-2 and J usage is TRBJ1-5; D is uncertain. From germline, CDR1 is SGHAT and CDR2 FQNNGV. V was clipped by 5 bases and J by 6 bases, with 11 bases between them. This CDR3 comprises 13 residues. This chain's CDR3 is CASSVSDVQPQHF. CDR3 coding DNA: TGTGCCAGCAGCGTTTCCGATGTTCAGCCCCAGCATTTT. The full variable domain, its missing parts supplied by reference TRBV11-2 and TRBJ1-5, is EAGVAQSPRYKIIEKRQSVAFWCNPISGHATLYWYQQILGQGPKLLIQFQNNGVVDDSQLPKDRFSAERLKGVDSTLKIQPAKLEDSAVYLCASSVSDVQPQHFGDGTRLSIL.

V gene TRBV10-2 combines with J gene TRBJ2-5, with 7 bases fitting TRBD2. The CDR3 runs to 19 residues. Losses at the gene ends were 1 base for V and 6 bases for J; bases not matched to a gene: 20. Looked up from germline, CDR1 is WSHSY and CDR2 is SAAADI. The CDR3 DNA reads TGCGCCAGCAGTGAGTTTTCTAGTGTGCGGGGGAGCCGGCGGCAGACCCAGTACTTC. Amino acids: CASSEFSSVRGSRRQTQYF.

The chain employs TRBV7-3 and TRBJ2-2; TRBD2 matches 7 bases. V shed 5 bases and J 2 bases; nucleotides not matched to a gene: 8. The CDR3 contains 16 residues. In germline, CDR1 is SGHTA, CDR2 FQGTGA. The chain's CDR3 is CASSTKLAPNTGELFF. CDR3 in DNA: TGTGCCAGCAGCACAAAACTAGCGCCCAACACCGGGGAGCTGTTTTTT.

V gene TRBV7-9 combines with J gene TRBJ1-1; D might be TRBD1 (5 bases). This CDR3 contains 16 residues. Germline V lookup: CDR1 SEHNR, CDR2 FQNEAQ (reference sequence). V was clipped by 1 base and J by 0 bases, with 12 bases between them. In nucleotides, the CDR3 is TGTGCCAGCAGCTTAGGCGGGGGAGGAATGAACACTGAAGCTTTCTTT. This gives the protein CASSLGGGGMNTEAFF.